This TCR beta chain was documented in a study of spatial heterogeneity in lung cancer. Whole-study context: For the average unique TCR and UMI combination, more than 8.5 occurrences appeared in raw reads. Whole-study findings and limits: Expanded alpha and beta TCR counts within tumors tracked tumor mutation counts.

V lost 5 bases and J lost 2; bases outside the gene matches: 3. This CDR3 is built from 15 residues. Germline V gene data show CDR1 as SGHVS and CDR2 as FQNEAQ. This clonotype was seen a handful of times. Antigen: not known. The study tagged each TCR cDNA molecule with a unique molecular identifier. TCRdb analysed the 5' RACE reads with MiXCR anew, one entry per CDR3 protein. The data show roughly 15,000 distinct CDR3 sequences, approximately 4.5% seen once. Sample time point: sample taken at primary tumor resection. Whole RNA, which was extracted from tumor, nontumor lung tissue or frozen PBMC, was sequenced without any cell sorting.

This chain joins TRBV7-8 and TRBJ2-1, with TRBD1 identical over 10 bases. This material consisted of lung tumor tissue, taken at surgery. The TCR comes from a female donor with early-stage non-small cell lung cancer. CDR3 protein: CASSPGTGAYNEQFF. DNA of the CDR3: TGTGCCAGCAGCCCCGGGACAGGGGCCTACAATGAGCAGTTCTTC.